A single sample gave rise to the 26 T cell receptor beta chains below, sequenced in a study of metastatic and nonmetastatic thyroid tumors. With MiXCR, TCRdb called clones anew from the PCR reads. The table includes 20,000 to 25,000 clones, roughly 29% detected once. Among the patients, none had received any treatment before thyroid surgery. Sequenced sample: blood. These receptors were taken from a female donor with papillary thyroid cancer or a benign thyroid nodule (not recorded which). Some clones in this sample may be carry-over from other donors' samples.

In its sample, this clone was seen a few times. V and J are TRBV6-6 and TRBJ2-7; 13 nucleotides agree with TRBD2. Germline V gives CDR1 MNHNY, CDR2 SVGAGI (reference sequence). CDR3 size: 15 residues. Unmatched junction bases numbered 0, after V lost 2 bases and J lost 2 bases. CDR3 loop: CASSYGLAGAYEQYF. The CDR3, as DNA: TGTGCCAGCAGTTACGGACTAGCGGGAGCCTACGAGCAGTACTTC.

The rearrangement joins TRBV6-1 to TRBJ2-7; D call uncertain. The CDR3 loop spans 14 amino acids. The germline gives CDR1 MNHNS, CDR2 SASEGT. V lost 7 bases to trimming and J lost 7 bases, with 20 bases between them. The DNA of the CDR3 is TGTGCCAGCACCCTGGCCTCTCCGGCTGGAGAGCAGTACTTC. Translation: CASTLASPAGEQYF.

This sequence joins TRBV5-4 and TRBJ1-5, with 7 bases aligning to TRBD1. J lost 5 bases, V lost 4 bases, and 9 bases had no gene match. Germline V gene sequence: CDR1 SGHNT, CDR2 YYREEE (reference sequence). The CDR3 loop spans 15 amino acids. The DNA for the CDR3 is TGTGCCAGCAGCCCGGGGGCAGGGGGAGATCAGCCCCAGCATTTT. This sequence encodes CASSPGAGGDQPQHF.

There are many counts of this clone. The rearrangement joins TRBV3-1 to TRBJ2-5, with 14 bases fitting TRBD2. The ends lost 4 bases at V and 3 bases at J; junction bases unmatched: 10. This CDR3 is built from 18 residues. CDR1 and CDR2 from the germline V gene are LGHDT and YNNKEL (reference sequence). The CDR3 DNA sequence: TGTGCCAGCAGCCGCGGGACTAGCGGGAGAGGATTTAAAGAGACCCAGTACTTC. Amino acid sequence: CASSRGTSGRGFKETQYF.

The genes are TRBV5-1 and TRBJ1-2, with D tentatively TRBD1 (5 bases). From germline, CDR1 is SGHRS and CDR2 YFSETQ. The V end lost 0 bases, the J end lost 4 bases, and 13 bases lay between the germline ends. The CDR3 contains 15 residues. CDR3 residues: CASSLDRPLGYGYTF. CDR3 DNA sequence: TGCGCCAGCAGCTTGGACAGGCCCTTAGGCTATGGCTACACCTTC.

In its sample, this clone ranks as medium-sized. V is TRBV6-1 and J is TRBJ1-5; D is ambiguous. This CDR3 comprises 13 residues. Deletions cut 1 base from V and 5 bases from J, with 6 bases between. The germline V gene encodes CDR1 MNHNS and CDR2 SASEGT. CDR3 DNA: TGTGCCAGCAGTGAAGGGCCCGATCAGCCCCAGCATTTT. Amino acids: CASSEGPDQPQHF.

To note about this clone: This is likely a read error, given that the CDR3 carries no conserved phenylalanine or tryptophan at its end. This rearrangement joins TRBV6-1 to TRBJ2-1; no reliable D call. CDR1 is MNHNS and CDR2 is SASEGT in the germline V gene. V dropped 2 bases and J dropped 6 bases, with 5 bases sitting between them. The CDR3 sequence is 12 residues long. The CDR3 DNA follows: TGTGCCAGCAGTGAATTCGGCAATGAGCAGTTCATC. It translates to CASSEFGNEQFI.

The chain combines TRBV6-6 with TRBJ2-5, with D perhaps given as TRBD1 or TRBD2 (5 bases each). This CDR3 spans 14 amino acids. Germline V gene sequence: CDR1 MNHNY, CDR2 SVGAGI (reference sequence). Trimming shortened V by 0 bases and J by 5 bases, and 10 bases separated the two germline ends. CDR3: CASSYSGGRETQYF. Here the CDR3 DNA reads TGTGCCAGCAGTTACTCTGGGGGACGGGAGACCCAGTACTTC.

The chain employs TRBV5-6 and TRBJ2-5, with 7 bases identical to TRBD1. CDR3 length: 14 residues. Losses at the gene ends were 3 bases for V and 2 bases for J; bases not matched to a gene: 4. The germline CDR1 and CDR2 sequences are SGHDT and YYEEEE. The CDR3 nucleotides are TGTGCCAGCAGCTGGGACAGTAAACAAGAGACCCAGTACTTC. It specifies CASSWDSKQETQYF.

This sequence joins TRBV6-4 and TRBJ2-3, with TRBD2 matching over 9 bases. The CDR3 extends over 14 amino acids. Germline V gene lookup returns CDR1 MRHNA and CDR2 SNTAGT. Trimming cost V 7 bases and J 2 bases; bases outside gene matches: 4. The CDR3, as DNA: TGTGCCAGCAAGGCGGGGGGGGACACAGATACGCAGTATTTT. Protein: CASKAGGDTDTQYF.

By sample fraction, this clone is medium-sized. The chain is built from TRBV12-3 or TRBV12-4 and TRBJ2-7; D remains ambiguous. There are 13 residues in the CDR3. V shed 0 bases and J shed 1 base, with 4 bases lying between them. The CDR3 DNA reads as TGTGCCAGCAGTTTAGCCTATTCCTACGAGCAGTACTTC. Translated: CASSLAYSYEQYF.

The chain is built from TRBV11-2 and TRBJ2-7; perhaps TRBD1 as D (6 bases). Trimming removed 1 base from V and 8 bases from J, with 15 bases in between. The CDR3 sequence is 14 residues long. The germline gives CDR1 SGHAT, CDR2 FQNNGV. The CDR3 DNA reads TGTGCCAGCAGCTTAGGGGTCACAGGGTTCAAGCAGTACTTC. This encodes CASSLGVTGFKQYF.

This clone was counted a few times. The chain recombines TRBV28 with TRBJ2-6; D unclear. CDR1 is MDHEN, CDR2 SYDVKM, per germline. CDR3 size: 16 residues. The V end lost 2 bases, the J end lost 0 bases, and 8 bases lay between the germline ends. Here the CDR3 reads CASSLAFYSGANVLTF. CDR3 bases: TGTGCCAGCAGTTTAGCGTTTTACTCTGGGGCCAACGTCCTGACTTTC.

This clone was observed many times. This chain connects TRBV20-1 to TRBJ2-5; 7 nucleotides line up with TRBD2. The CDR3 runs to 16 residues. Germline loops: CDR1 DFQATT, CDR2 SNEGSKA (reference sequence). V dropped 6 bases and J dropped 0; count of bases not matched to a gene: 13. Here the CDR3 reads CSAAPLGGGDQETQYF. CDR3 nucleotides: TGCAGTGCCGCTCCCTTGGGCGGGGGAGACCAAGAGACCCAGTACTTC.

By frequency in the sample, this clone is medium-sized. The chain is built from TRBV6-2 or TRBV6-3 and TRBJ1-5; TRBD1 matches at 9 bases. This CDR3 is built from 13 residues. Germline V gene data show CDR1 as MNHEY and CDR2 as SVGEGT. V shed 6 bases and J 7 bases; nucleotides not matched to a gene: 4. The CDR3 is CASSLTGGQPQHF. The CDR3 bases are TGTGCCAGCAGCCTGACAGGGGGGCAGCCCCAGCATTTT.

This clone turned up a few times. The rearrangement uses TRBV6-5 and TRBJ1-5; D unresolved. Trimming took off 4 bases at V and 2 bases at J, with 3 bases between the two ends. CDR1 and CDR2 (germline): MNHEY, SVGAGI. This CDR3 contains 12 residues. This CDR3 is CASSSGNQPQHF. Written as DNA, the CDR3 is TGTGCCAGCAGTTCAGGCAATCAGCCCCAGCATTTT.

The V and J genes are TRBV9 and TRBJ1-3; the match to TRBD1 covers 7 bases. V trimming: 4 bases; J trimming: 5 bases; junction bases outside the gene matches: 18. Per germline, CDR1 SGDLS and CDR2 YYNGEE. The CDR3 is 18 residues long. CDR3 amino acids: CASSPSTGPSGPRNTIYF. In DNA form, the CDR3 reads TGTGCCAGCAGCCCTTCGACAGGGCCTTCAGGGCCGAGAAACACCATATATTTT.

There are many counts of this clone. The chain links TRBV10-3 to TRBJ2-3; 7 bases fit TRBD1. CDR1 is ENHRY, CDR2 SYGVKD, per germline. The CDR3 has 14 amino acids. The junction had 4 bases not matched to a gene; V was cut back by 7 bases and J by 0 bases. The CDR3 reads CAINPGQSTDTQYF. CDR3 in DNA: TGTGCCATCAATCCGGGACAGAGCACAGATACGCAGTATTTT.

This clone was counted ten times or more. The chain couples TRBV6-1 to TRBJ1-2; no clear D. Germline lookup yields CDR1 MNHNS and CDR2 SASEGT. The germline V and J ends were trimmed by 2 bases and 5 bases, with 12 bases remaining between them. The length of the CDR3 is 14 residues. The CDR3 nucleotides read TGTGCCAGCAGTGAACGAGAAGGGAGTTATGGCTACACCTTC. It codes for CASSEREGSYGYTF.

This chain links TRBV20-1 with TRBJ2-7; unclear D gene. This CDR3 is built from 14 residues. Trimming left V 4 bases short and J 6 bases short, with 19 bases between. The germline V gene encodes CDR1 DFQATT and CDR2 SNEGSKA (reference sequence). The CDR3 nucleotides are TGCAGTGCTACCGACCGTTGGGTAGCAACCGAGCAGTACTTC. Translation gives CSATDRWVATEQYF.

By proportion, this clone is medium-sized. The gene calls are TRBV6-5 and TRBJ2-5; no definite D call. The CDR3 consists of 14 residues. In germline, CDR1 is MNHEY, CDR2 SVGAGI. V dropped 2 bases and J dropped 3 bases, with 10 bases sitting between them. As DNA, the CDR3 is TGTGCCAGCAGTTACGGTGTCGGAAAAGAGACCCAGTACTTC. Encoded protein: CASSYGVGKETQYF.

Comments on this clone: A much larger clone lies one base from this, so it may be a read error. The chain links TRBV18 to TRBJ2-5, with D unresolved. V lost 3 bases to trimming and J lost 5 bases, with 7 bases between them. This CDR3 contains 12 residues. In germline, CDR1 is KGHSH, CDR2 LQKENI. The CDR3 DNA is TGTGCCAGCTCACCCCTTGTCGAGACCCAGTACTTC. Its translation is CASSPLVETQYF.

This clone was counted a few times. The chain recombines TRBV5-6 with TRBJ2-5; D is possibly TRBD2 (5 bases). CDR1 is SGHDT and CDR2 is YYEEEE in the germline V gene. Between the trimmed V and J ends, which lost 0 bases and 5 bases, there was a span of 8 bases. This CDR3 is built from 13 residues. The CDR3 sequence: CASSLVLGETQYF. The CDR3 DNA reads TGTGCCAGCAGCTTGGTACTAGGGGAGACCCAGTACTTC.

This clone was detected only once. The rearrangement joins TRBV19 to TRBJ2-2, with no clear D. The CDR3 extends over 17 amino acids. Germline-derived CDR1 and CDR2 are LNHDA and SQIVND (reference sequence). The V end was cut by 4 bases, the J end by 7 bases, with 22 bases between. CDR3 amino acids: CASSTLIERYSNGELFF. CDR3 nucleotide sequence: TGTGCCAGTAGTACCCTCATCGAACGGTATTCTAACGGGGAGCTGTTTTTT.

V usage is TRBV20-1 and J usage is TRBJ1-2, with TRBD1 matching over 9 bases. Germline loops: CDR1 DFQATT, CDR2 SNEGSKA (reference sequence). V dropped 0 bases and J dropped 2; count of bases not matched to a gene: 4. This CDR3 comprises 15 residues. The CDR3 DNA is TGCAGTGCTAGAGACTTGACAGGGGGGAACTATGGCTACACCTTC. Encoded protein: CSARDLTGGNYGYTF.

In this sample, this clone turned up many times. A single base separates this from a much larger clone, so it may be a read error. The chain recombines TRBV4-2 with TRBJ2-3; no clear D gene. The V end was cut by 1 base, the J end by 4 bases, with 6 bases between. CDR1 is LGHNA and CDR2 is YNFKEQ in the germline V gene. The CDR3 loop spans 13 amino acids. The CDR3 reads CASSQVGADTQYF. The DNA for the CDR3 is TGTGCCAGCAGCCAAGTGGGCGCAGATACGCAGTATTTT.